The sequence of this T cell receptor beta chain was determined in a study of cytomegalovirus exposure and HLA in healthy donors. The PCR made use of 60 Vbeta and 13 Jbeta primers. Here immunoSEQ multiplex PCR was the method, and the copy in TCRdb shows in-frame clones only, minus some. The table shows 120,000 to 150,000 clones, with around 65% occurring only once. V lost 4 bases to trimming and J lost 6 bases; unmatched junction nucleotides: 8. CDR1 and CDR2 from the germline V gene are LGHNA and YNFKEQ. The CDR3 length is 14 residues. Findings of the study overall: Across donors, sequencing depth was assumed by presence/absence analyses to be roughly uniform.

Of note for this clone: Its antigen is unidentified.

This TCR came from a woman aged 30 to 39 in good health and CMV-seropositive. The sample taken for sequencing was PBMCs. This rearrangement joins TRBV4-2 to TRBJ2-7, with TRBD1 identical over 8 bases. The CDR3 DNA sequence: TGTGCCAGCAGCCTAACAGGGGGAAGCAGCGAGCAGTACTTC. It encodes CASSLTGGSSEQYF.